This record covers a single T cell receptor (beta chain). The antigen remains undetermined. The data were obtained in a study of regulatory T cells in long-lasting Graves disease. At the level of the study: The criterion for persistent Graves' disease was over 5 years of antithyroid drugs with positive TSH receptor antibodies. Whole-study findings and limits: Among persistent patients, a larger number of public clonotypes were shared (around 3,000) than among newly diagnosed patients (about 970). Tissue studied was limited to peripheral blood, excluding thyroid tissue.

This sample's time point: persistent/refractory GD, antithyroid drugs over 5 years with positive TRAb. RNA from PBMCs was the source of the TCR library. Arm-PCR of CDR3 regions and iRepertoire HTBI primers were the basis on which TCR beta libraries were built. TCRdb re-analysed the multiplex PCR reads in MiXCR, keeping a single row per CDR3 protein. The repertoire holds more than 650,000 distinct CDR3 sequences, with around 32% as singletons. Per the germline V gene, CDR1 is MNHNS and CDR2 is SASEGT. The CDR3 is 12 amino acids. The V end was cut by 6 bases, the J end by 5 bases, with 9 bases between. This chain uses TRBV6-1 with TRBJ2-3, with D maybe TRBD2 (5 bases). The sample consisted of peripheral blood mononuclear cells (PBMCs), taken when the disease was refractory, from a patient treated with antithyroid drugs. This receptor was obtained from a female donor with Graves disease. The chain's CDR3 is CASRELGDTQYF. CDR3 nucleotides: TGTGCCAGCAGAGAACTAGGAGATACGCAGTATTTT.